A selection of T cell receptor beta chains follows, all from one sample in a study of blood T cell repertoires in COVID-19. Using immunoSEQ multiplex PCR, the repertoire was profiled, and TCRdb retains in-frame clones only, with some absent. The sample consists of over 150,000 clones, 84% of them appearing once. The sample was peripheral blood. The receptors shown here come from a woman of 80 years or more with COVID-19, enrolled during active disease. Each CDR3 is given with its conserved first and last residue. Fields, in order: CDR3 DNA, CDR3 protein, D gene, V gene, J gene, clone size. The D gene is left open where the match is weak. Only some rows state a clone size, as once, few, many or a class for expanded clones.

DNA: TGTGCCAGCACCCCGGGGGATGAGCAGTTCTTC
CDR3: CASTPGDEQFF
D: .
V: TRBV18
J: TRBJ2-1
size: .

DNA: TGTGCCAGCAGTTCCCCCGCCCTAGCGGGCAATGAGCAGTTCTTC
CDR3: CASSSPALAGNEQFF
D: TRBD2
V: TRBV28
J: TRBJ2-1
size: .

DNA: TGTGCCAGCAGCCCCCTCCAACTAGGCGGGTTTCAGGCCCAGTACTTC
CDR3: CASSPLQLGGFQAQYF
D: .
V: TRBV7-7
J: TRBJ2-5
size: .

DNA: TGTGCCAGCAGTTTATATACCGGGACAGGGAATCAGCCCCAGCATTTT
CDR3: CASSLYTGTGNQPQHF
D: TRBD1
V: TRBV27
J: TRBJ1-5
size: .

DNA: TGCGCCAGCAGCTTGGCGGGACAGGGAGGCCAAGAGACCCAGTACTTC
CDR3: CASSLAGQGGQETQYF
D: TRBD1
V: TRBV5-1
J: TRBJ2-5
size: .

DNA: TGTGCCAGCAGTAACGCGCTAGCGGGAGCAGAGACCCAGTACTTC
CDR3: CASSNALAGAETQYF
D: TRBD2
V: TRBV7-2
J: TRBJ2-5
size: few

DNA: TGTGCCAGCAGTCCAAAAGGACAGGGACAAGAGACCCAGTACTTC
CDR3: CASSPKGQGQETQYF
D: TRBD1
V: TRBV27
J: TRBJ2-5
size: once

DNA: TGTGCCAGCAGCTTAGCGGGGGACTTAACCTGCGCCTACGAGCAGTACTTC
CDR3: CASSLAGDLTCAYEQYF
D: TRBD2
V: TRBV7-3
J: TRBJ2-7
size: .

DNA: TGTGCCAGCAGCCCCCCGGCGGGAGGCCCCGATGAGCAGTTCTTC
CDR3: CASSPPAGGPDEQFF
D: TRBD2
V: TRBV7-3
J: TRBJ2-1
size: .

DNA: TGTGCCAGTGTTTACAGGGGGCCCTACGAGCAGTACTTC
CDR3: CASVYRGPYEQYF
D: TRBD1
V: TRBV2
J: TRBJ2-7
size: .

DNA: TGTGCCAGCAGTTACCGTGCCCAGGCCCACGAGCAGTACTTC
CDR3: CASSYRAQAHEQYF
D: .
V: TRBV6-5
J: TRBJ2-7
size: .

DNA: TGCAGCGCAACACAGACAGGGGCTGGGGAAAAACTGTTTTTT
CDR3: CSATQTGAGEKLFF
D: TRBD1
V: TRBV29-1
J: TRBJ1-4
size: .

DNA: TGCGCCAGCAGTGAGGAGATAGAGTACTACGAGCAGTACTTC
CDR3: CASSEEIEYYEQYF
D: .
V: TRBV10-2
J: TRBJ2-7
size: .

DNA: TGTGCCAGCAGTAAACTAGTTAGCACAGATACGCAGTATTTT
CDR3: CASSKLVSTDTQYF
D: .
V: TRBV6-2/TRBV6-3
J: TRBJ2-3
size: .